What follows are 25 T cell receptor beta chains derived from one specimen sequenced in a study of blood T cell repertoires in COVID-19. Data came from immunoSEQ multiplex PCR; TCRdb stores just in-frame clones and leaves some out. Of 35,000 to 45,000 clones in the sample, 70% to 90% are singletons; the top ten hold around 64%. Sequencing used peripheral blood. These receptors were taken from a man aged 65-85 years with acute or convalescent COVID-19.

The chain is built from TRBV28 and TRBJ2-1; D is perhaps TRBD1 (6 bases). Trimming left V 6 bases short and J 3 bases short, with 15 bases between. CDR1 is MDHEN, CDR2 SYDVKM, per germline. The CDR3 sequence is 15 residues long. As DNA, the CDR3 is TGTGCCAGCAGCCCAAGCTTGGACAGCTACAATGAGCAGTTCTTC. Protein: CASSPSLDSYNEQFF.

V gene TRBV6-5 combines with J gene TRBJ1-5, with 7 nucleotides matching TRBD1. Looked up from germline, CDR1 is MNHEY and CDR2 is SVGAGI. V lost 5 bases and J lost 9; bases outside the gene matches: 4. The CDR3 runs 12 residues. The CDR3 bases are TGTGCCAGCAGTCAGGGGGGTGGGCCCCAGCATTTT. Its protein product is CASSQGGGPQHF.

The gene calls are TRBV21-1 and TRBJ2-1; no check of the table's D call, TRBD1, against the DNA was made. TRBV21-1 is recorded as a pseudogene. This CDR3 spans 17 amino acids. The CDR3 sequence: CASSIPNPGGAPNEQFF. The CDR3 bases are TGTGCCAGCAGCATCCCCAACCCAGGGGGCGCGCCCAATGAGCAGTTCTTC.

Here the CDR3 reads CASSYHRGNGYTF. DNA for the CDR3: TGTGCCAGCAGTTATCACAGGGGAAATGGCTACACCTTC. The gene calls are TRBV6-5 and TRBJ1-2; 7 nucleotides match TRBD1. There are 13 residues in the CDR3. The junction had 4 bases not matched to a gene; V was cut back by 3 bases and J by 6 bases. CDR1 and CDR2 (germline): MNHEY, SVGAGI.

This rearrangement joins TRBV7-2 to TRBJ2-3, with a possible D match to TRBD1 (5 bases). Germline V gives CDR1 SGHTA, CDR2 FQGNSA. The V and J ends lost 0 bases and 6 bases respectively, with 10 bases between them. The CDR3 loop spans 14 amino acids. CDR3 nucleotide sequence: TGTGCCAGCAGCTTAGCGATGGGGCCGGATACGCAGTATTTT. It encodes CASSLAMGPDTQYF.

The V and J genes are TRBV5-4 and TRBJ2-5; 9 bases agree with TRBD1. Germline-derived CDR1 and CDR2 are SGHNT and YYREEE (reference sequence). The CDR3 has 15 amino acids. Trimming at V came to 4 bases and at J to 2 bases, leaving 6 bases not matched to a gene. The CDR3 protein is CASSVIGTGQETQYF. Written as DNA, the CDR3 is TGTGCCAGCAGCGTAATAGGGACAGGGCAAGAGACCCAGTACTTC.

This clone was observed a few times. This chain joins TRBV5-4 and TRBJ1-2, with TRBD1 matching 10 bases. CDR3 size: 15 residues. Trimming at V came to 4 bases and at J to 2 bases, leaving 5 bases not matched to a gene. Germline V gene data show CDR1 as SGHNT and CDR2 as YYREEE (reference sequence). The CDR3 DNA reads as TGTGCCAGCAGCACCGGGACAGGGGCCAACTATGGCTACACCTTC. Residues: CASSTGTGANYGYTF.

V and J are TRBV5-6 and TRBJ1-6; no reliable D call. The ends were cut back, 3 bases at V and 10 bases at J, with 14 bases in the middle. The CDR3 consists of 14 residues. The germline CDR1 and CDR2 sequences are SGHDT and YYEEEE. The CDR3 nucleotides read TGTGCCAGCAGCTCCTCTTCGGGGTACTCACCCCTCCACTTT. Encoded protein: CASSSSSGYSPLHF.

The chain is built from TRBV5-1 and TRBJ2-2, with a weak D call TRBD2 (5 bases). This CDR3 is built from 14 residues. CDR1 is SGHRS, CDR2 YFSETQ, per germline. Trimming pared 2 bases from V and 4 bases from J, leaving 9 bases between. CDR3 sequence (DNA): TGCGCCAGCAGCTTTTTGGAGGTCACCGGGGAGCTGTTTTTT. It translates to CASSFLEVTGELFF.

The rearrangement links TRBV7-2 to TRBJ2-7; D is possibly TRBD1 (6 bases). The CDR3 runs 16 residues. The germline V gene has CDR1 SGHTA and CDR2 FQGNSA. V dropped 4 bases and J dropped 0 bases, with 16 bases sitting between them. The CDR3 sequence is CASSWTTGISSYEQYF. In DNA form, the CDR3 reads TGTGCCAGCAGCTGGACCACAGGGATTAGCTCCTACGAGCAGTACTTC.

This chain connects TRBV12-3 or TRBV12-4 to TRBJ1-1; the D is unclear. The V end lost 7 bases, the J end lost 0 bases, and 3 bases lay between the germline ends. CDR3 size: 11 residues. The CDR3 spells CASTLNTEAFF. The DNA for the CDR3 is TGTGCCAGCACTTTGAACACTGAAGCTTTCTTT.

This clone appeared a few times. This chain's CDR3 is CASSLAGVSREQYF. The DNA of the CDR3 is TGTGCCAGCAGCTTAGCCGGGGTCTCTAGGGAGCAGTACTTC. The chain uses TRBV11-1 and TRBJ2-7; D is perhaps TRBD2 (5 bases). The germline V and J ends were trimmed by 0 bases and 7 bases, with 13 bases remaining between them. The CDR3 is 14 residues long. Germline assignment: CDR1 SGHAT and CDR2 FQDESV (reference sequence).

The chain employs TRBV28 and TRBJ2-1, with 7 bases that match TRBD2. The CDR3 is made up of 15 amino acids. Germline V gene lookup returns CDR1 MDHEN and CDR2 SYDVKM. V shed 2 bases, J shed 4 bases, and the junction held 5 bases outside the gene matches. The CDR3 loop reads CASSLGGVGYNEQFF. The CDR3, as DNA: TGTGCCAGCAGTTTAGGGGGGGTCGGGTACAATGAGCAGTTCTTC.

This clone was observed a single time. This sequence joins TRBV9 and TRBJ1-6; the match to TRBD1 covers 9 bases. Looked up from germline, CDR1 is SGDLS and CDR2 is YYNGEE. CDR3 length equals 16 residues. V dropped 3 bases and J dropped 7; count of bases not matched to a gene: 8. CDR3 sequence: CASSGGTGRGNSPLHF. CDR3 coding DNA: TGTGCCAGCAGCGGCGGGACAGGGAGGGGAAATTCACCCCTCCACTTT.

This clone showed up just once. This chain links TRBV10-3 with TRBJ2-1, with 8 bases matching TRBD1. The CDR3 extends over 13 amino acids. The germline V gene has CDR1 ENHRY and CDR2 SYGVKD. The junction had 9 bases not matched to a gene; V was cut back by 11 bases and J by 6 bases. This chain's CDR3 is CAAGGDRGNEQFF. The CDR3 DNA reads as TGTGCCGCCGGGGGAGACAGGGGCAATGAGCAGTTCTTC.

The J gene is TRBJ2-5, the V gene TRBV12-3 or TRBV12-4; D gene unclear. V was clipped by 3 bases and J by 5 bases, with 10 bases between them. This CDR3 spans 13 amino acids. CDR3 sequence (DNA): TGTGCCAGCAGTTTTCATGGCATCGAGACCCAGTACTTC. Protein: CASSFHGIETQYF.

This chain connects TRBV7-8 to TRBJ1-2, with 7 nucleotides matching TRBD1. The ends lost 1 base at V and 2 bases at J; junction bases unmatched: 4. Germline V gives CDR1 SGHVS, CDR2 FQNEAQ. There are 15 residues in the CDR3. The CDR3 DNA is TGTGCCAGCAGCTTAGTTCCGGGACAGAACTATGGCTACACCTTC. Its translation: CASSLVPGQNYGYTF.

The genes are TRBV18 and TRBJ2-7, with D maybe TRBD1 (5 bases). Trimming cost V 2 bases and J 4 bases, with 12 bases left between them. Germline lookup yields CDR1 KGHSH and CDR2 LQKENI. The CDR3 is made up of 14 amino acids. The CDR3 bases are TGTGCCAGCTCACCAGGGGCTTACGATTACGAGCAGTACTTC. This codes for CASSPGAYDYEQYF.

The V and J genes are TRBV19 and TRBJ1-5, with D unclear. V was pared by 2 bases and J by 2 bases, with 4 bases between. In germline, CDR1 is LNHDA, CDR2 SQIVND (reference sequence). CDR3 length equals 13 residues. CDR3 sequence: CASSISGNQPQHF. CDR3 sequence (DNA): TGTGCCAGTAGTATAAGCGGCAATCAGCCCCAGCATTTT. Full variable domain (rest looked up from reference TRBV19 and TRBJ1-5): DGGITQSPKYLFRKEGQNVTLSCEQNLNHDAMYWYRQDPGQGLRLIYYSQIVNDFQKGDIAEGYSVSREKKESFPLTVTSAQKNPTAFYLCASSISGNQPQHFGDGTRLSIL.

This clone was observed a single time. The chain uses TRBV12-5 and TRBJ2-1; unclear D gene. The V end lost 6 bases, the J end lost 10 bases, and 16 bases lay between the germline ends. There are 13 residues in the CDR3. Looked up from germline, CDR1 is LGHNT and CDR2 is FRNRAP. The DNA of the CDR3 is TGTGCTAGTGGCCGTCCGCCGCGCGAGGAGCAGTTCTTC. It codes for CASGRPPREEQFF.

This clone has more than one count but fewer than ten. The chain carries TRBV7-9 and TRBJ1-2; no clear D. The V and J ends lost 0 bases and 8 bases respectively, with 16 bases between them. The germline gives CDR1 SEHNR, CDR2 FQNEAQ (reference sequence). The CDR3 spans 15 residues. Here the CDR3 reads CASSLARGTVEGYTF. In DNA form, the CDR3 reads TGTGCCAGCAGCTTAGCGCGGGGAACAGTGGAGGGCTACACCTTC.

This chain connects TRBV19 to TRBJ2-1, with D uncertain. V lost 2 bases to trimming and J lost 3 bases, with 20 bases between them. This CDR3 is built from 18 residues. The germline V gene has CDR1 LNHDA and CDR2 SQIVND (reference sequence). CDR3 nucleotides: TGTGCCAGTAGTATACCCTCCCCGACACCTAACGGCTACAATGAGCAGTTCTTC. This gives the protein CASSIPSPTPNGYNEQFF. Drawing the rest from reference TRBV19 and TRBJ2-1, the complete variable domain is DGGITQSPKYLFRKEGQNVTLSCEQNLNHDAMYWYRQDPGQGLRLIYYSQIVNDFQKGDIAEGYSVSREKKESFPLTVTSAQKNPTAFYLCASSIPSPTPNGYNEQFFGPGTRLTVL.

Only a few counts were recorded for this clone. The J gene is TRBJ1-1, the V gene TRBV11-2; D is possibly TRBD1 (6 bases). The CDR3 covers 13 residues. The V gene lost 1 base and the J gene lost 10 bases, with 13 bases spanning the gap. Looked up from germline, CDR1 is SGHAT and CDR2 is FQNNGV. The CDR3 loop is CASSLGGGVGAFF. CDR3 DNA: TGTGCCAGCAGCTTAGGAGGGGGAGTGGGAGCTTTCTTT.

The V and J genes are TRBV6-5 and TRBJ1-1; no reliable D call. V was shortened by 5 bases and J by 10 bases, with 14 bases between the two germline ends. In germline, CDR1 is MNHEY, CDR2 SVGAGI. CDR3 length: 12 residues. DNA of the CDR3: TGTGCCAGCAGTCCGTCAGATCCTGGAGCTTTCTTT. Protein product: CASSPSDPGAFF.

V is TRBV4-1 and J is TRBJ1-4; weak D call: TRBD1 (6 bases). Deletions cut 3 bases from V and 6 bases from J, with 20 bases between. The CDR3 spans 17 residues. The germline gives CDR1 MGHRA, CDR2 YSYEKL. The CDR3 region has the DNA TGCGCCAGCAGCCAGAAAAGAAACAGGGATTTTGATGAAAAACTGTTTTTT. It yields the protein CASSQKRNRDFDEKLFF.